This T cell receptor beta chain was found in a study of regulatory T cells in long-lasting Graves disease. Time point defined: persistent/refractory GD, antithyroid drugs over 5 years with positive TRAb. Extracted RNA from PBMCs served as the source of the TCR library. This clonotype was detected many times. CDR3 length equals 13 residues. The germline V gene has CDR1 SEHNR and CDR2 FQNEAQ (reference sequence). Trimming removed 6 bases from V and 1 base from J; junction bases left unmatched: 3. Assembly of TCR beta libraries relied on iRepertoire HTBI primers together with Arm-PCR of CDR3 regions. One entry per CDR3 protein results from TCRdb running MiXCR on the multiplex PCR reads. The table records a few hundred thousand distinct CDR3 sequences, around 20% of them present only once.

This specimen was peripheral blood mononuclear cells (PBMCs), taken when the disease was refractory, from a patient treated with antithyroid drugs. This TCR came from a female donor with Graves disease. J is TRBJ2-7 and V is TRBV7-9, with 7 bases that match TRBD1. CDR3 amino acids: CASRVGQSYEQYF. CDR3 DNA: TGTGCCAGCAGGGTGGGACAGTCCTACGAGCAGTACTTC.